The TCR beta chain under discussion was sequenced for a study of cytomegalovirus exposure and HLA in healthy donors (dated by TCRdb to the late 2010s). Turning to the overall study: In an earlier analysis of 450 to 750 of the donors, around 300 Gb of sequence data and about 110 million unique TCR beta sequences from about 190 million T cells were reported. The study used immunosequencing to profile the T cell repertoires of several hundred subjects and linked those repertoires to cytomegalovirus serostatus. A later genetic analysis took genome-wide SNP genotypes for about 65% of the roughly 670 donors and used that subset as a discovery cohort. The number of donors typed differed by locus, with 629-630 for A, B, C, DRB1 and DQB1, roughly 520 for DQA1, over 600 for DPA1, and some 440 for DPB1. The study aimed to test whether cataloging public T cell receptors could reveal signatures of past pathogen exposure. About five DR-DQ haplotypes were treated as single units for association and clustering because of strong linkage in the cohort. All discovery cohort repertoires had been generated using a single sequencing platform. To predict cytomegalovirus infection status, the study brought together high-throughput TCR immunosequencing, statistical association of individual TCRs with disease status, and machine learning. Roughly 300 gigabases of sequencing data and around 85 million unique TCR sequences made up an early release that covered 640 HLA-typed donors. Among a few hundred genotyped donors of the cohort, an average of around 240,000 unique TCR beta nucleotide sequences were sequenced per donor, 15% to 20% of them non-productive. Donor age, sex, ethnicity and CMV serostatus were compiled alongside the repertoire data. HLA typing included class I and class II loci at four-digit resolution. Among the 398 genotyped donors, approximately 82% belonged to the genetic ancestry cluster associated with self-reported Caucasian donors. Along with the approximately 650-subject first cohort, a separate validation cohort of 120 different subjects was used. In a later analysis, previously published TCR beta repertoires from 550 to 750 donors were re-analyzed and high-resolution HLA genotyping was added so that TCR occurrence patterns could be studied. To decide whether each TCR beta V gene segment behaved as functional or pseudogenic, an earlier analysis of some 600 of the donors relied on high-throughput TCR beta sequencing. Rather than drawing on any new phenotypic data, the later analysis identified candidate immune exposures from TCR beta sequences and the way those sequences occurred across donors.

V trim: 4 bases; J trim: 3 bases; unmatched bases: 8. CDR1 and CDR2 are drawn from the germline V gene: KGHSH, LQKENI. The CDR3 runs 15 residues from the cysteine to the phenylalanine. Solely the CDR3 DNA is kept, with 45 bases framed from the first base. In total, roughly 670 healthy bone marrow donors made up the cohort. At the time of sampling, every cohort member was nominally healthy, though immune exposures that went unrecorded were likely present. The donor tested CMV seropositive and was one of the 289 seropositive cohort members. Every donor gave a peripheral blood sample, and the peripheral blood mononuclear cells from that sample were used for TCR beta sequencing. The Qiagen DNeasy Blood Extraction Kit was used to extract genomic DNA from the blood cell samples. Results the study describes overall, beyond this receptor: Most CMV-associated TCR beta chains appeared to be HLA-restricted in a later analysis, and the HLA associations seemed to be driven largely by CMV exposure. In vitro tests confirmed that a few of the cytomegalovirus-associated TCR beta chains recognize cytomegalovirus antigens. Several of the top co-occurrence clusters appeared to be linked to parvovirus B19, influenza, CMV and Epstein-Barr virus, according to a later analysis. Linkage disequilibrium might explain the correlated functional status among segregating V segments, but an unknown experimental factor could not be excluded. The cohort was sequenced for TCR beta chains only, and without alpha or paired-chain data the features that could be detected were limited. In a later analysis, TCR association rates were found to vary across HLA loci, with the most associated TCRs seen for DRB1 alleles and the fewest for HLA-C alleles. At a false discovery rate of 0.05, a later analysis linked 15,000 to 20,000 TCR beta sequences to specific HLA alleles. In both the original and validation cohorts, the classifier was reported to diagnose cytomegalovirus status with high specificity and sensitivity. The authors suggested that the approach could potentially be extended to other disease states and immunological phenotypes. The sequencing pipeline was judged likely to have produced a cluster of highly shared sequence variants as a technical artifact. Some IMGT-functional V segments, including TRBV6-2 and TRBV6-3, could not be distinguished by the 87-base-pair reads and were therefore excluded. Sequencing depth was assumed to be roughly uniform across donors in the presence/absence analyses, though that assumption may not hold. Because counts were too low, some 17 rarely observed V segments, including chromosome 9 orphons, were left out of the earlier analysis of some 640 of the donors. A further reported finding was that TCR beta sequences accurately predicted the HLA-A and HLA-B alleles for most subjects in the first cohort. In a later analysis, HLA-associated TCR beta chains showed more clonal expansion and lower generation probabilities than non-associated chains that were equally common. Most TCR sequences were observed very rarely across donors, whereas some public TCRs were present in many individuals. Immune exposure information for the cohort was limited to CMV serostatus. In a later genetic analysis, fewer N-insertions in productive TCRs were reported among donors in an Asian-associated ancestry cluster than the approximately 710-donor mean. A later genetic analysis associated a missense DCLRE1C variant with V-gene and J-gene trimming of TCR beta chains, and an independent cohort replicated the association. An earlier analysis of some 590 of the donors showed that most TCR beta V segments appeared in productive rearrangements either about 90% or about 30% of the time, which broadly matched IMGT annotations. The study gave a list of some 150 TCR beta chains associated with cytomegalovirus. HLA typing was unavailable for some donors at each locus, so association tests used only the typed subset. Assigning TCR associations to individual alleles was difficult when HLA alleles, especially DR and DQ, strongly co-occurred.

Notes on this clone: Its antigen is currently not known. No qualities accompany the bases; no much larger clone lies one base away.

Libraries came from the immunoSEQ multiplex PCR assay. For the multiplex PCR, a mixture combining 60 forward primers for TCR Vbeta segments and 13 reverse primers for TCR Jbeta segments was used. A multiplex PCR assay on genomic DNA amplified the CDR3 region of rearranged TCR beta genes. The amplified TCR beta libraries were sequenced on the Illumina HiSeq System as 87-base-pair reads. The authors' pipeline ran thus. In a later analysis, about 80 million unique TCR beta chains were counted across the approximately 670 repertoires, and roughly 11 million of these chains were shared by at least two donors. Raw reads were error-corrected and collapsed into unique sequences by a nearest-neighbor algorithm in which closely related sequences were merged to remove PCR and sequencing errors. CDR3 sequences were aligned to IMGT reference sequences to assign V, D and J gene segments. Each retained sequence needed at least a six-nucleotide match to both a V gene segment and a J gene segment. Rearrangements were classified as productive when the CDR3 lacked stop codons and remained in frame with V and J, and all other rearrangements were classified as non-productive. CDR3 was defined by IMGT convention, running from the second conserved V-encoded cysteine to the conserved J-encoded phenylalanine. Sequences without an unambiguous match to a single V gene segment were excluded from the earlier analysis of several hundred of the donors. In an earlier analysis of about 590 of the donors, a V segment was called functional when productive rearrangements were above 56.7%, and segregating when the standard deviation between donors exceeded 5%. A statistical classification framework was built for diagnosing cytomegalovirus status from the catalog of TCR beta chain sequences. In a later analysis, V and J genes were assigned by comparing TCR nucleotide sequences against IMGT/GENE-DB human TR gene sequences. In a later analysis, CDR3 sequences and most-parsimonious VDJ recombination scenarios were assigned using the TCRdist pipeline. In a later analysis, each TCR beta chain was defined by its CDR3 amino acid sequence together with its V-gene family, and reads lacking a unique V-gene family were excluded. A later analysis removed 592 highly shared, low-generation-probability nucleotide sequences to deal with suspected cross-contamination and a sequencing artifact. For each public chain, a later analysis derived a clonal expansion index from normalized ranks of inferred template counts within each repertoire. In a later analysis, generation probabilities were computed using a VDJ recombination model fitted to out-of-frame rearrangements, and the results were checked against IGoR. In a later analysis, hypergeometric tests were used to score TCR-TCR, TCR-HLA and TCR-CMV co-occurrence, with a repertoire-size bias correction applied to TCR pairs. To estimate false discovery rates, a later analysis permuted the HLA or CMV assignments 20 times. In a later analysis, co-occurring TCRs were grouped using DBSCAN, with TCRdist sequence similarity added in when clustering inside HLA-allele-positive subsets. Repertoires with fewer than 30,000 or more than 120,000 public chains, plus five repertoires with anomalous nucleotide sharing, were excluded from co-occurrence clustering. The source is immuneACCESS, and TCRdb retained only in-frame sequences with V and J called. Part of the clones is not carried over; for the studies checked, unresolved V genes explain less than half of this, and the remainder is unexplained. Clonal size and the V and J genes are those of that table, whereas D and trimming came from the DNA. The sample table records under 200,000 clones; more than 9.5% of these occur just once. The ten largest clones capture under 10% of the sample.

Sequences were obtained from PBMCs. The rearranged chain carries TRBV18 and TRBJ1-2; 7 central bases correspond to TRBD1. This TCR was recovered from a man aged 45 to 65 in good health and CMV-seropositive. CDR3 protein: CASSQRLGTDYGYTF. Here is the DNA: TGTGCCAGCTCACAACGACTCGGGACAGACTATGGCTACACCTTC.